Listed below are T cell receptor beta chains from one sample, sequenced in a study of T cell repertoires in cytomegalovirus infection. TCRdb processed the reads anew with MiXCR; each CDR3 protein has one entry. The table includes about 310,000 distinct CDR3 sequences, roughly 25% detected once. No antigen is known for these receptors. The input for sequencing was cultured PBMCs, taken from culture after CMV antigen stimulation. Source of these receptors: a human donor in good health (CMV status not recorded). Some clones in this sample may be carry-over from other donors' samples. CDR3s include the opening cysteine and the closing phenylalanine or tryptophan. The D gene is left open where the match is weak. The size entry is marked missing in some rows and otherwise reads once, few, many or a size class.

clone size	V gene	D gene	J gene	CDR3 protein	CDR3 DNA
few	TRBV7-9	.	TRBJ2-1	CASSLTGTSYNEQFF	TGTGCCAGCAGCTTAACCGGTACGTCCTACAATGAGCAGTTCTTC
many	TRBV28	.	TRBJ1-1	CASTSRVRSNTEAFF	TGTGCCAGCACCTCCCGGGTTCGGTCGAACACTGAAGCTTTCTTT
.	TRBV6-2/TRBV6-3	.	TRBJ2-2	CASSYSLSGVPGELFF	TGTGCCAGCAGTTACTCGTTGTCAGGGGTCCCCGGGGAGCTGTTTTTT
.	TRBV7-4	.	TRBJ1-1	CASRGTDMNTEAFF	TGTGCCAGCAGGGGAACGGACATGAACACTGAAGCTTTCTTT
.	TRBV30	.	TRBJ1-1	CAWSPPSFTEAFF	TGTGCCTGGAGTCCCCCGTCGTTCACTGAAGCTTTCTTT
.	TRBV12-3/TRBV12-4	TRBD2	TRBJ2-5	CASSPARSGRPGETQYF	TGTGCCAGCAGCCCCGCCCGTAGCGGGAGGCCCGGTGAGACCCAGTACTTC
few	TRBV7-4	.	TRBJ1-5	CASSHAGGNQPQHF	TGTGCCAGCAGTCACGCAGGGGGCAATCAGCCCCAGCATTTT
.	TRBV7-2	.	TRBJ2-1	CASSLAGGSEFF	TGTGCCAGCAGCTTAGCGGGAGGTTCGGAGTTCTTC
few	TRBV24-1	.	TRBJ2-1	CATSDLPQVEEQFF	TGTGCCACCAGTGATTTGCCTCAAGTGGAGGAGCAGTTCTTC
.	TRBV20-1	TRBD2	TRBJ2-2	CSARVAGGTGELFF	TGCAGTGCTAGAGTAGCGGGAGGAACCGGGGAGCTGTTTTTT
few	TRBV20-1	TRBD2	TRBJ2-7	CSARELTPGTSISEQYF	TGCAGTGCTAGAGAACTCACCCCCGGGACTAGCATCAGTGAGCAGTACTTC
few	TRBV11-2	.	TRBJ2-4	CASSLGGWWSNPKNIQYF	TGTGCCAGCAGCTTAGGTGGTTGGTGGTCGAATCCAAAAAACATTCAGTACTTC
many	TRBV7-6	TRBD2	TRBJ2-1	CASSPWTSGLYNEQFF	TGTGCCAGCAGCCCTTGGACTAGCGGACTCTACAATGAGCAGTTCTTC
.	TRBV11-2	.	TRBJ2-7	CASSLEASAAYEQYF	TGTGCCAGCAGCTTAGAGGCTAGCGCGGCCTACGAGCAGTACTTC
few	TRBV15	.	TRBJ2-4	CATSRWGERENIQYF	TGTGCCACCAGCAGATGGGGGGAGAGGGAAAACATTCAGTACTTC
few	TRBV14	TRBD1	TRBJ2-1	CASSPPGQEAPRTNNEQFF	TGTGCCAGCAGCCCGCCGGGACAGGAGGCCCCGCGGACCAACAATGAGCAGTTCTTC
many	TRBV7-2	.	TRBJ1-2	CASRDPLGGYGYTF	TGTGCCAGCAGGGACCCGCTAGGTGGCTATGGCTACACCTTC
.	TRBV27	TRBD1	TRBJ2-1	CASSLSAGQGRNEQFF	TGTGCCAGCAGTTTATCTGCCGGACAGGGGAGAAATGAGCAGTTCTTC
.	TRBV29-1	TRBD2	TRBJ2-3	CSVGLAGETDTQYF	TGCAGCGTCGGACTAGCGGGAGAAACAGATACGCAGTATTTT
many	TRBV6-1	.	TRBJ1-1	CASTAQGPGWTEAFF	TGTGCCAGCACCGCACAGGGTCCGGGGTGGACTGAAGCTTTCTTT
many	TRBV5-5	TRBD1	TRBJ1-6	CASSTGTGVNSPLHF	TGTGCCAGCAGCACAGGGACAGGGGTTAATTCACCCCTCCACTTT
many	TRBV7-2	TRBD1	TRBJ2-6	CASSSDRGGVGANVLTF	TGTGCCAGCAGCTCGGACAGGGGCGGCGTTGGGGCCAACGTCCTGACTTTC
.	TRBV19	TRBD1	TRBJ1-2	CASRDRANYGCTF	TGTGCCAGTAGAGACAGGGCTAACTATGGCTGCACCTTC
many	TRBV6-2/TRBV6-3	.	TRBJ2-5	CASSPTGETQYF	TGTGCCAGCAGCCCTACGGGGGAGACCCAGTACTTC
.	TRBV6-1	TRBD2	TRBJ2-1	CASSSHSGRFGNEQFF	TGTGCCAGCAGTTCTCATAGCGGGAGATTCGGCAATGAGCAGTTCTTC
.	TRBV7-2	.	TRBJ2-5	CASSLGALRETQYF	TGTGCCAGCAGCTTAGGGGCCCTTCGGGAGACCCAGTACTTC
many	TRBV7-8	.	TRBJ1-2	CASSTGTLAYGYTF	TGTGCCAGCAGTACCGGGACTCTAGCGTATGGCTACACCTTC
.	TRBV27	TRBD1	TRBJ1-6	CASSPATGGTTPLHF	TGTGCCAGCAGTCCGGCGACAGGGGGCACGACACCCCTCCACTTT
few	TRBV6-5	TRBD1	TRBJ1-1	CASSHRGPNTEAFF	TGTGCCAGCAGCCACAGGGGACCGAACACTGAAGCTTTCTTT
many	TRBV7-6	.	TRBJ2-3	CASSSRSPDTQYF	TGTGCCAGCAGCTCAAGAAGCCCAGATACGCAGTATTTT
few	TRBV9	.	TRBJ2-1	CASTTGTPYNEQFF	TGTGCCAGCACCACCGGGACTCCCTACAATGAGCAGTTCTTC
once	TRBV28	.	TRBJ2-3	CASSLPGARGDTQYF	TGTGCCAGCAGTTTACCGGGAGCCCGAGGAGATACGCAGTATTTT
many	TRBV7-9	TRBD1	TRBJ1-2	CASSLGGTDYGYTF	TGTGCCAGCAGCTTAGGGGGGACAGACTATGGCTACACCTTC
many	TRBV7-2	TRBD2	TRBJ2-1	CASSRGLAGWNEQFF	TGTGCCAGCAGCCGGGGACTAGCGGGATGGAATGAGCAGTTCTTC
.	TRBV12-3/TRBV12-4	.	TRBJ2-6	CASSFWSGANVLTF	TGTGCCAGCAGTTTTTGGTCTGGGGCCAACGTCCTGACTTTC
.	TRBV5-4	.	TRBJ2-2	CASSPPGNPNTGELFF	TGTGCCAGCAGCCCCCCGGGGAACCCGAACACCGGGGAGCTGTTTTTT
many	TRBV18	TRBD2	TRBJ2-5	CASSGGIQETQYF	TGTGCCAGTTCGGGAGGGATACAAGAGACCCAGTACTTC
.	TRBV7-2	.	TRBJ2-1	CASSFAGNEQFF	TGTGCCAGCAGCTTCGCAGGCAATGAGCAGTTCTTC
.	TRBV2	.	TRBJ2-5	CASSEYRSQETQYF	TGTGCCAGCAGTGAATATAGGAGCCAAGAGACCCAGTACTTC
.	TRBV11-2	TRBD2	TRBJ2-3	CASRLAGGRGDTQYF	TGTGCCAGCCGCCTAGCGGGAGGGCGAGGAGATACGCAGTATTTT
few	TRBV6-2/TRBV6-3	.	TRBJ2-4	CASSYGRVRAKNIQYF	TGTGCCAGCAGTTACGGCAGGGTGAGAGCCAAAAACATTCAGTACTTC
few	TRBV7-2	TRBD2	TRBJ2-1	CASSLPKVGFGLAGGPSSYNEQFF	TGTGCCAGCAGCTTACCTAAGGTCGGGTTCGGACTAGCGGGAGGGCCGAGCTCCTACAATGAGCAGTTCTTC
.	TRBV9	TRBD1	TRBJ2-7	CASSVGRTGTLYEQYF	TGTGCCAGCAGCGTAGGGAGGACAGGGACGTTGTACGAGCAGTACTTC
.	TRBV7-2	.	TRBJ2-5	CASSWRGASQETQYF	TGTGCCAGCAGCTGGCGCGGGGCCTCGCAAGAGACCCAGTACTTC